This T cell receptor (beta chain) stems from a study of neurological immune-mediated disorders. CDR1 is KGHDR, CDR2 SFDVKD, per germline. CDR3 length: 17 residues. The J segment lost 3 bases and the V segment lost 4 bases, leaving 6 bases of the junction unmatched. The cDNA was generated through 5'RACE incorporating 10-nucleotide random UMIs. TCRdb analysed the 5' RACE reads with MiXCR anew, one entry per CDR3 protein. The sample lists about 52,000 distinct CDR3 sequences, roughly 3.8% seen once, with 6.5% in the top ten. This clonotype was detected many times. Its target is unknown. The unsorted libraries were made from 2 million PBMCs kept at -80 C. Study observations and caveats: Healthy controls had more TCR clonal expansion than multiple sclerosis, which showed the least, whereas HTLV-1-associated myelopathy showed the most.

The receptor's source is a man aged 55-75 years with multiple sclerosis. The sample comprised PBMCs. The chain employs TRBV24-1 and TRBJ2-3; 13 nucleotides align to TRBD2. Written as DNA, the CDR3 is TGTGCCACCAGTGACCCCACGGGACTAGCGGGAACAGATACGCAGTATTTT. It encodes CATSDPTGLAGTDTQYF.